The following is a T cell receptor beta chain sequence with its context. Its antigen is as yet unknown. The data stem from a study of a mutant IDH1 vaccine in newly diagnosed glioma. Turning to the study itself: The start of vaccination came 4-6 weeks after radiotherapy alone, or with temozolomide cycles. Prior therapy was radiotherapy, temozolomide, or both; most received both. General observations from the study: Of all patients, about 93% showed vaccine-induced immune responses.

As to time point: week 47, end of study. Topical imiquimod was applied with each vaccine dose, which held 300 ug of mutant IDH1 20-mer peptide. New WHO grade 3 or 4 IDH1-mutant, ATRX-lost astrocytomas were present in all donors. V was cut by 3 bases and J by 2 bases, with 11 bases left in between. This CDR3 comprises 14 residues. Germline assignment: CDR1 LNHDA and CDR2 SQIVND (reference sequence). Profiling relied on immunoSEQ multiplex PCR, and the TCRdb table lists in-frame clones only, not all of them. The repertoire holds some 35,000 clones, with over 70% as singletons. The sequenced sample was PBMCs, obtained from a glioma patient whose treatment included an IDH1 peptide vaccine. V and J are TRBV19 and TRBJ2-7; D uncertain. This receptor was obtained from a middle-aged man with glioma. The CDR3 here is CASSMSTVTYEQYF. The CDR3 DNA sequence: TGTGCCAGTAGTATGAGTACGGTTACCTACGAGCAGTACTTC.